This T cell receptor (beta chain) is drawn from a study of T cells in Graves' hyperthyroidism and ophthalmopathy. Study results and caveats: Most thyroid-expanded clonotypes above 0.001 were also found in blood. Ophthalmopathy and stable hyperthyroidism were separated by a 13 V-J model.

The sample holds many counts of this clonotype. Its antigen is not known. The CDR3 totals 13 residues. Germline values: CDR1 GTSNPN, CDR2 SVGIG (reference sequence). The V end was cut by 4 bases, the J end by 1 base, with 10 bases between. Researchers amplified the TCR beta CDR3 regions from RNA transcripts. First-round RT-PCR with HTBI primers amplified the TCR CDR3 region. TCRdb used MiXCR to reprocess the multiplex PCR reads, holding one entry per CDR3 protein. The repertoire holds 300,000 or so distinct CDR3 sequences, with 15% to 20% as singletons. The sequenced sample was blood. J is TRBJ1-1 and V is TRBV30; D unresolved. The TCR sequence derives from a woman aged 50 to 65 with Graves' hyperthyroidism. CDR3 bases: TGTGCCTGGATTCAGCAGGCGAACACTGAAGCTTTCTTT. This translates into CAWIQQANTEAFF.